This T cell receptor (beta chain) was documented in a study of CD8 T cells in Susac syndrome. Random hexamers were used to reverse transcribe the RNA input (about 0.5 to 1 ug). TCRdb re-called the immunoSEQ multiplex PCR reads through MiXCR, storing one row per CDR3 protein. In the table there are 250,000 to 300,000 distinct CDR3 sequences, approximately 89% of which are singletons. V was trimmed by 1 base and J by 6 bases, leaving 19 bases between them. Germline CDR1 reads SQVTM; CDR2 reads ANQGSEA. The CDR3 runs to 16 residues. The rearrangement links TRBV29-1 to TRBJ2-1; D may be TRBD2 (6 bases). The origin of this receptor is a human donor with multiple sclerosis. Material: CD8+ T cells from PBMCs. CDR3 amino acids: CSVEGFPGARGNEQFF. DNA for the CDR3: TGCAGCGTTGAAGGATTTCCGGGAGCTCGGGGCAATGAGCAGTTCTTC.